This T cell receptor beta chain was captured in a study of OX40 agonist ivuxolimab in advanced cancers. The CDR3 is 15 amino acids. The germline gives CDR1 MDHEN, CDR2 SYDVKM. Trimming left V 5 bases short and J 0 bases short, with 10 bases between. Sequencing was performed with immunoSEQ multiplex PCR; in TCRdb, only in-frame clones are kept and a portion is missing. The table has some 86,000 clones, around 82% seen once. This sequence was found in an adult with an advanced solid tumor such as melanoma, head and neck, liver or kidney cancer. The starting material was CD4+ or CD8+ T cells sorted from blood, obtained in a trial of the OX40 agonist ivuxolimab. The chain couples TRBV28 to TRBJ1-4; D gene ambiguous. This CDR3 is CASSPHHATNEKLFF. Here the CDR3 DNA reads TGTGCCAGCAGTCCCCATCATGCAACTAATGAAAAACTGTTTTTT.